The 16 T cell receptor beta chains presented below share a single source sample, sequenced in a study of blood T cell repertoires in COVID-19. The repertoire was sequenced with immunoSEQ multiplex PCR; TCRdb's copy has only in-frame clones and lacks some. Of about 70,000 clones in the sample, 85% to 90% are singletons; the top ten hold around 2.5%. Sequenced sample: peripheral blood. The origin of the receptors is a man over 45 with acute or convalescent COVID-19.

This clone was seen only once. The J gene is TRBJ2-7, the V gene TRBV20-1; maybe TRBD1 (6 bases). CDR3 length: 18 amino acids. Germline assignment: CDR1 DFQATT and CDR2 SNEGSKA (reference sequence). Trimming shortened V by 3 bases and J by 2 bases, and 26 bases separated the two germline ends. The CDR3 protein is CSASDFMSTGTYPYEQYF. In DNA form, the CDR3 reads TGCAGTGCTAGTGACTTTATGAGTACCGGGACATACCCCTACGAGCAGTACTTC.

The CDR3 DNA sequence: TGTGCCAGCAGCCAGACCTCGACAGGGGCACCTTACAATGAGCAGTTCTTC. Translating gives CASSQTSTGAPYNEQFF. This rearrangement joins TRBV3-1 (or the pseudogene TRBV3-2) to TRBJ2-1; TRBD1 aligns across 8 bases. From germline, CDR1 is LGHDT and CDR2 YNNKEL (reference sequence). The junction had 11 bases not matched to a gene; V was cut back by 3 bases and J by 4 bases. The CDR3 has 17 residues.

The genes are TRBV5-1 and TRBJ2-1; 9 bases agree with TRBD2. This CDR3 region has 15 residues. CDR1 and CDR2 from the germline V gene are SGHRS and YFSETQ. V was clipped by 2 bases and J by 5 bases; unmatched bases: 5. As DNA, the CDR3 is TGCGCCAGCAGCTTTAGCGGGAGAGTGGACAATGAGCAGTTCTTC. It specifies CASSFSGRVDNEQFF.

The chain couples TRBV18 to TRBJ2-5, with D tentatively TRBD2 (6 bases). The V end was cut by 0 bases, the J end by 4 bases, with 9 bases between. CDR3 length: 14 residues. Per germline, CDR1 KGHSH and CDR2 LQKENI. Here the CDR3 DNA reads TGTGCCAGCTCACCACCGGGGGGATCAGAGACCCAGTACTTC. It codes for CASSPPGGSETQYF.

The CDR3 reads CASSFITAGNEQFF. The CDR3 DNA sequence: TGTGCCAGCAGCTTCATCACAGCGGGGAATGAGCAGTTCTTC. The chain uses TRBV11-3 and TRBJ2-1; 7 positions match TRBD2. The V segment lost 3 bases and the J segment 7 bases; nucleotides outside the gene matches: 6. The CDR3 is 14 residues long. Germline-derived CDR1 and CDR2 are SGHNT and YENEEA.

This clone was found once. The gene calls are TRBV10-1 and TRBJ1-1; D not certain. The germline V and J ends were trimmed by 11 bases and 7 bases, with 20 bases remaining between them. The CDR3 sequence is 13 residues long. Germline V lookup: CDR1 WNHNN, CDR2 SYGVQD (reference sequence). The CDR3: CARSSGRRVEAFF. CDR3 in DNA: TGCGCCCGATCCTCAGGTCGTAGAGTTGAAGCTTTCTTT.

The J gene is TRBJ1-2, the V gene TRBV6-5; D call uncertain. Trimming pared 7 bases from V and 6 bases from J, leaving 9 bases between. CDR1 is MNHEY, CDR2 SVGAGI, per germline. The CDR3 contains 11 residues. The CDR3 spells CASITVNGYTF. For the CDR3, the DNA is TGTGCCAGCATAACAGTAAATGGCTACACCTTC.

The rearrangement joins TRBV11-2 to TRBJ2-3; 7 positions match TRBD1. The ends lost 0 bases at V and 0 bases at J; junction bases unmatched: 3. Germline values: CDR1 SGHAT, CDR2 FQNNGV. The CDR3 totals 16 residues. CDR3 amino acids: CASSLEGGISTDTQYF. The CDR3 nucleotides read TGTGCCAGCAGCTTAGAAGGGGGCATAAGCACAGATACGCAGTATTTT.

This rearrangement joins TRBV29-1 to TRBJ1-2; D gene ambiguous. Germline V gene data show CDR1 as SQVTM and CDR2 as ANQGSEA. This CDR3 region has 12 residues. V lost 4 bases and J 5 bases, leaving 11 bases between the germline ends. In nucleotides, the CDR3 is TGCAGCGTTGGGACCGGAGGTTATGGCTACACCTTC. Translated, it gives CSVGTGGYGYTF.

The V call is TRBV7-6, the J call TRBJ2-7, with 7 positions matching TRBD2. The germline gives CDR1 SGHVS, CDR2 FNYEAQ. V was pared by 6 bases and J by 0 bases, with 5 bases of the junction left unmatched. This CDR3 is built from 14 residues. The CDR3 here is CASRTTSSSYEQYF. Here the CDR3 DNA reads TGTGCCAGCAGGACGACTAGCAGCTCCTACGAGCAGTACTTC.

This clone was detected a few times. V is TRBV19 and J is TRBJ1-2; D is undetermined. Germline V gene sequence: CDR1 LNHDA, CDR2 SQIVND (reference sequence). This CDR3 region has 15 residues. V lost 4 bases and J 4 bases, leaving 16 bases between the germline ends. The CDR3 DNA follows: TGTGCCAGTAGTAAATCCCCGGGATCCTTCTATGGCTACACCTTC. This gives the protein CASSKSPGSFYGYTF.

This chain links TRBV12-3 or TRBV12-4 with TRBJ1-2, with 7 bases matching TRBD1. With V trimmed by 6 bases and J by 6 bases, 1 base remained unmatched. This CDR3 has 11 amino acids. The CDR3 DNA is TGTGCCAGCAGGACAGGGCATGGCTACACCTTC. As protein: CASRTGHGYTF.

The table lists this clone with a count of one. Other DNA sequences in this sample translate to the same CDR3. The rearrangement joins TRBV30 to TRBJ1-2; D unresolved. Germline loops: CDR1 GTSNPN, CDR2 SVGIG (reference sequence). The CDR3 is 12 amino acids. V was shortened by 2 bases and J by 7 bases, with 11 bases between the two germline ends. CDR3: CAWSLQSGGYTF. The CDR3 coding sequence is TGTGCCTGGAGTCTTCAGTCGGGTGGCTACACCTTC.

J is TRBJ2-3 and V is TRBV30, with 8 bases lining up with TRBD2. The CDR3 loop spans 15 amino acids. Germline loops: CDR1 GTSNPN, CDR2 SVGIG (reference sequence). The V segment lost 4 bases and the J segment 6 bases; nucleotides outside the gene matches: 12. CDR3 amino acids: CAWTGGSGSGDTQYF. The DNA of the CDR3 is TGTGCCTGGACCGGTGGGAGCGGGAGTGGGGATACGCAGTATTTT.

The rearrangement links TRBV18 to TRBJ1-3, with unresolved D. The germline V gene has CDR1 KGHSH and CDR2 LQKENI. The CDR3 is made up of 15 amino acids. Deletions cut 3 bases from V and 1 base from J, with 10 bases between. The CDR3 nucleotides read TGTGCCAGCTCACCCGTCTTCGAGTCTGGAAACACCATATATTTT. Protein sequence: CASSPVFESGNTIYF.

This chain links TRBV24-1 with TRBJ1-3, with D maybe TRBD1 (5 bases). Between the trimmed V and J ends, which lost 4 bases and 2 bases, there was a span of 11 bases. This CDR3 comprises 15 residues. Germline CDR1 is KGHDR and CDR2 is SFDVKD. The CDR3 coding sequence is TGTGCCACCAGTGAGTCTGGCAGGGCTGGAAACACCATATATTTT. Residues: CATSESGRAGNTIYF.